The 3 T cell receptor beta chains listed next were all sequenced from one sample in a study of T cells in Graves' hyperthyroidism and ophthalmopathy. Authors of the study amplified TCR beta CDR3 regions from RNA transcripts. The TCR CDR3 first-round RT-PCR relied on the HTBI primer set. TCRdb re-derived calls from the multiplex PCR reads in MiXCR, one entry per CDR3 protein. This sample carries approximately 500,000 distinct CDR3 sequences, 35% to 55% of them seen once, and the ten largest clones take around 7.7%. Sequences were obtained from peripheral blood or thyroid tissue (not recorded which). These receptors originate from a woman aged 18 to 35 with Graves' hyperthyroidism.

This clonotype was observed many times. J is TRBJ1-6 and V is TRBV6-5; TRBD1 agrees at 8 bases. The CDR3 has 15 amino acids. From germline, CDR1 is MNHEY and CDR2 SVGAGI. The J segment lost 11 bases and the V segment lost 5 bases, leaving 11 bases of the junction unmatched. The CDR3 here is CASSAPEGQGAPLHF. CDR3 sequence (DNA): TGTGCCAGCAGTGCCCCTGAAGGACAGGGTGCACCCCTCCACTTT.

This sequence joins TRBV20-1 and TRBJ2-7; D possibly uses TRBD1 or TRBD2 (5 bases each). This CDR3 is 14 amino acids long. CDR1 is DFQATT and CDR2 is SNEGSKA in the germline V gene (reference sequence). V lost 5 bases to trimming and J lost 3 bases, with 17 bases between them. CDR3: CSASGANYGYEQYF. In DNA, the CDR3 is TGCAGTGCTTCCGGGGCCAACTATGGCTACGAGCAGTACTTC.

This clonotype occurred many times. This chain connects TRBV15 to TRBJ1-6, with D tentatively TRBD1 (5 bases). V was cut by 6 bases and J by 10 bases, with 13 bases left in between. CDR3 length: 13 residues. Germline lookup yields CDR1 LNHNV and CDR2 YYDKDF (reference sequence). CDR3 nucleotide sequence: TGTGCCACCAGTATGGGGCCGGGATCACCCCTCCACTTT. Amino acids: CATSMGPGSPLHF.